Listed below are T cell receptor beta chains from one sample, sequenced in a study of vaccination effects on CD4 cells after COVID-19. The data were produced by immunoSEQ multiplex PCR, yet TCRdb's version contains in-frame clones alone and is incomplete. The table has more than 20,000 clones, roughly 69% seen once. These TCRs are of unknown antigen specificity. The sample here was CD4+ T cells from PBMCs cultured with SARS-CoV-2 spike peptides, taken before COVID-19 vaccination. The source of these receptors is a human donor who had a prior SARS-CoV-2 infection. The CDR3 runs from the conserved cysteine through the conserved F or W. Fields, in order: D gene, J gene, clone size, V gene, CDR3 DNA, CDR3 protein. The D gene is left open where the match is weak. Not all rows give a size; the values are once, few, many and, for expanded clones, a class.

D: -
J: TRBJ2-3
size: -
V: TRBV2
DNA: TGTGCCAGCAGTGAAGCGTGGCTAGAGACAGATACGCAGTATTTT
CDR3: CASSEAWLETDTQYF

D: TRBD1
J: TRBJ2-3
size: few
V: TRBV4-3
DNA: TGCGCCAGCAGCCAAGACAGGGGGCGAACAGATACGCAGTATTTT
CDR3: CASSQDRGRTDTQYF

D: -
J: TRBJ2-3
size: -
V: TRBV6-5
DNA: TGTGCCAGCAGTACAGGTTATAGAACAGATACGCAGTATTTT
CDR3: CASSTGYRTDTQYF

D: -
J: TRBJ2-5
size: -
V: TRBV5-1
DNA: TGCGCCAGCAGCGCACACCCACAGCAAGAGACCCAGTACTTC
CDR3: CASSAHPQQETQYF

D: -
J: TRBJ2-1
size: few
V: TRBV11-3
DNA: TGTGCCAGCAGCTCAAATTTTAACAATGAGCAGTTCTTC
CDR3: CASSSNFNNEQFF

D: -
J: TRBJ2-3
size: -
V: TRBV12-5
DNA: TGTGCTAGTGGTTTGGTGGACAGCACAGATACGCAGTATTTT
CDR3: CASGLVDSTDTQYF

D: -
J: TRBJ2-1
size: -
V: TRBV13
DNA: TGTGCCAGCAGCTTAGGGTTCTGGGACACTAGATCCTACAATGAGCAGTTCTTC
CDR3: CASSLGFWDTRSYNEQFF

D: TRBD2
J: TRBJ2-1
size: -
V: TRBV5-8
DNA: TGTGCCAGCAGCTTGGGGGCTAGCGGGGGGTATTACAATGAGCAGTTCTTC
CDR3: CASSLGASGGYYNEQFF

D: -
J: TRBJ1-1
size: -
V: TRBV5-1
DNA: TGCGCCAGCAGCTTGGATGCGTGGGGGACTGAAGCTTTCTTT
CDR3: CASSLDAWGTEAFF

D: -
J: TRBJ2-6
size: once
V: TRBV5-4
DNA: TGTGCCAGCAGCTTGGGCCTCCTTTCTGGGGCCAACGTCCTGACTTTC
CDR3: CASSLGLLSGANVLTF

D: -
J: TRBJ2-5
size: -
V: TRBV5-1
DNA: TGCGCCAGCAGCTTGGGGGCGACGGTACAAGAGACCCAGTACTTC
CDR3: CASSLGATVQETQYF

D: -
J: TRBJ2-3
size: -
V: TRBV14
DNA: TGTGCCAGCAGCCAAGATTCGATTTTGTGGATTTACACAGATACGCAGTATTTT
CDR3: CASSQDSILWIYTDTQYF

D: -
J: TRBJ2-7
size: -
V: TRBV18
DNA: TGTGCCAGCTCTGGGTATTGGGCTAGCAGCTCCTACGAGCAGTACTTC
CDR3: CASSGYWASSSYEQYF

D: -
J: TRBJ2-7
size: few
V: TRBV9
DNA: TGTGCCAGCAGCCCAGGGGGGACGGACTCCTACGAGCAGTACTTC
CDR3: CASSPGGTDSYEQYF

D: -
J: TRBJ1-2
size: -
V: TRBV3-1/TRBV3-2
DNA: TGTGCCAGCAGCCAAGTTCTCTACGTTGGCTACACCTTC
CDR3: CASSQVLYVGYTF

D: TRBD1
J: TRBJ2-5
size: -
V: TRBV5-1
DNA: TGCGCCAGCAGCTTGTTGACAGGGAACCAAGAGACCCAGTACTTC
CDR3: CASSLLTGNQETQYF

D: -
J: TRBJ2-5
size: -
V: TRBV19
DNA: TGTGCCAGTAGTATAGACCTAGGGGAAGAGACCCAGTACTTC
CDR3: CASSIDLGEETQYF

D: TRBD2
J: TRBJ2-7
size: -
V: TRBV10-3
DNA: TGTGCCATCAGCCCAGGACTAGCGGGGGGAGGAAGATCCTACGAGCAGTACTTC
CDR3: CAISPGLAGGGRSYEQYF

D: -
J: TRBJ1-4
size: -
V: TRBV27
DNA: TGTGCCAGCAGTCCTTCCCCCAGCACTAATGAAAAACTGTTTTTT
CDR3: CASSPSPSTNEKLFF

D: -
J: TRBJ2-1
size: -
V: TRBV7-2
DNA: TGTGCCAGCAGCTTAGCGGGAGTCTCCTACAATGAGCAGTTCTTC
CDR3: CASSLAGVSYNEQFF

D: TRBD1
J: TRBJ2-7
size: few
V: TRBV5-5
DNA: TGTGCCAGCAGCCGTCCCGGGACAGGGACCTACGAGCTGTACTTC
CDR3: CASSRPGTGTYELYF

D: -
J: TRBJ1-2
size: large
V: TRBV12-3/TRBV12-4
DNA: TGTGCCAGCAGTTTAAGGGGGGCGAAAGGCTACACCTTC
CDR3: CASSLRGAKGYTF

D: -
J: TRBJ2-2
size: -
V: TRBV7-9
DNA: TGTGCCAGCAGCCTACAGGGTCACCCCGGGGAGCTGTTTTTT
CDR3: CASSLQGHPGELFF

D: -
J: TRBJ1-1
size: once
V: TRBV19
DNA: TGTGCCAGTAGGCGACAGGAGAGTAACACTGAAGCTTTCTTT
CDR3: CASRRQESNTEAFF

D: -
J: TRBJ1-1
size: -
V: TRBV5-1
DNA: TGCGCCAGCAGCCCCGGACAGAATAGGAACACTGAAGCTTTCTTT
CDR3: CASSPGQNRNTEAFF

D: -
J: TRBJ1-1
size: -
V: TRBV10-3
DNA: TGTGCCATCAGCTCAGGGGACACTGAAGCTTTCTTT
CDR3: CAISSGDTEAFF

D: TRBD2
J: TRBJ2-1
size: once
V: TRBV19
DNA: TGTGCCAGTAGTATTTCAGCGGGAGGCCCGTACAATGAGCAGTTCTTC
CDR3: CASSISAGGPYNEQFF

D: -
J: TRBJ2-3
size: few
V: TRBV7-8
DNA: TGTGCCAGCAGCTTAGAAGGACGCGGAGATACGCAGTATTTT
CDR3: CASSLEGRGDTQYF

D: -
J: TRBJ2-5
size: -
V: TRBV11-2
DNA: TGTGCCAGCAGCTTATTATTACAAGAGACCCAGTACTTC
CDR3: CASSLLLQETQYF

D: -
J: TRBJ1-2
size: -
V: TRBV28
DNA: TGTGCCAGCAGTTTCAGTGGGGTTTCTTATGGCTACACCTTC
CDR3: CASSFSGVSYGYTF

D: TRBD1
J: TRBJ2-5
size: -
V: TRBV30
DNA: TGTGCCTGGAGTTCGGACAGGGGGCGTTGGGAGACCCAGTACTTC
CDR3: CAWSSDRGRWETQYF

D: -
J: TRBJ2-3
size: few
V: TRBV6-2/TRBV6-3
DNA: TGTGCCAGCAGTGACCCCCCACAGGCGGAAGATACGCAGTATTTT
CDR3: CASSDPPQAEDTQYF

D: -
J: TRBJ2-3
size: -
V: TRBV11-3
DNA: TGTGCCAGCAGCTTAGATCTAAGCGCAACAAGCACAGATACGCAGTATTTT
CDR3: CASSLDLSATSTDTQYF

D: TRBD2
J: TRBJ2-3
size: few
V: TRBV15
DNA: TGTGCCACCAGCAGAGATGTACTAGCGGGAACGGCAGATACGCAGTATTTT
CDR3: CATSRDVLAGTADTQYF

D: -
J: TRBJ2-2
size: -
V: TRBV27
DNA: TGTGCCAGCAGTTTAGAAGGGCTGAACACCGGGGAGCTGTTTTTT
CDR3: CASSLEGLNTGELFF

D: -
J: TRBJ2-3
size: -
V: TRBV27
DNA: TGTGCCAGCAGTTTATCTGGGGGCGGATATACGCAGTATTTT
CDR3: CASSLSGGGYTQYF

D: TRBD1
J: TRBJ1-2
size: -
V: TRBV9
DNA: TGTGCCAGCAGTGTGACAGGGAGTTCCCTATATGGCTACACCTTC
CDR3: CASSVTGSSLYGYTF

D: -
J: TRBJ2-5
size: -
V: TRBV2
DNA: TGTGCCAGCAGCGGACAGAGAGAGACCCAGTACTTC
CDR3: CASSGQRETQYF

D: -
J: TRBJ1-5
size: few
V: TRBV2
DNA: TGTGCCAGCAGTGAACAGTCAGGGAATCAGCCCCAGCATTTT
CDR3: CASSEQSGNQPQHF

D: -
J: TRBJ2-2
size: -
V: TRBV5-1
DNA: TGCGCCAGCAGCGAGCCGCTCGGGGAGCTGTTTTTT
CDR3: CASSEPLGELFF

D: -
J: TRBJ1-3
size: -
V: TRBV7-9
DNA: TGTGCCAGCAGCTCCGACACGAACTCTGGAAACACCATATATTTT
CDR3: CASSSDTNSGNTIYF

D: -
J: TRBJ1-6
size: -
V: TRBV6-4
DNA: TGTGCCAGCAGTGAAACAGGGACTTCACCCCTCCACTTT
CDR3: CASSETGTSPLHF

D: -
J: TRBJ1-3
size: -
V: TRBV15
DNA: TGTGCCACCAGCATACGGGCAGAAGGCGGATACTCTGGAAACACCATATATTTT
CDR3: CATSIRAEGGYSGNTIYF

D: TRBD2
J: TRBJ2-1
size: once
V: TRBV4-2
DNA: TGTGCCAGCAGCCAAGATACTAGCGGGAGGAGATACCAGTTCTTC
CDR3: CASSQDTSGRRYQFF

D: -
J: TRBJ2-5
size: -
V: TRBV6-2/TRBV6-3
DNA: TGTGCCAGCAGTCCCCGGGTTCAAGAGACCCAGTACTTC
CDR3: CASSPRVQETQYF

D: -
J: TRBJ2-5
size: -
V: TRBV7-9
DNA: TGTGCCAGCAGCTTTATTGGTAGCGGACAAGAGACCCAGTACTTC
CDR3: CASSFIGSGQETQYF

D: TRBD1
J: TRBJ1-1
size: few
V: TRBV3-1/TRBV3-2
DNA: TGTGCCAGCAGCCTAGCAGGGGGTACCACTGAAGCTTTCTTT
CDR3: CASSLAGGTTEAFF

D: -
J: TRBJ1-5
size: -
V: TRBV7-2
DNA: TGTGCCAGCAGAATGGACTCTAGTGAGCCCCAGCATTTT
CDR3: CASRMDSSEPQHF